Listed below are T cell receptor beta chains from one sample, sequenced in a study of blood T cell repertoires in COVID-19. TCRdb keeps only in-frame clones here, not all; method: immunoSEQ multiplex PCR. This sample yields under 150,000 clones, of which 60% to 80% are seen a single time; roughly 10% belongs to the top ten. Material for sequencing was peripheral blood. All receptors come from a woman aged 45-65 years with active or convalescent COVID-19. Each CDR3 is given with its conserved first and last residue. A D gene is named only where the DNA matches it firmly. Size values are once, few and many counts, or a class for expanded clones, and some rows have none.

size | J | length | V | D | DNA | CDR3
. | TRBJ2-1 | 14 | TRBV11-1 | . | TGTGCCAGCAGCTTAGCGGAGACAGGCCATGAGCAGTTCTTC | CASSLAETGHEQFF
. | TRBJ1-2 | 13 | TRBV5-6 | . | TGTGCCAGCAGCCGTAGTAGGGGTACGGGCTACACCTTC | CASSRSRGTGYTF
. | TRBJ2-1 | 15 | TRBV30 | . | TGTGCCTGGGGACTTGGGGTGGGAGTTTACAATGAGCAGTTCTTC | CAWGLGVGVYNEQFF
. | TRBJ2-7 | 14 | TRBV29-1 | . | TGCAGCGTTGAAGAAGAGGGACATGCCTACGAGCAGTACTTC | CSVEEEGHAYEQYF
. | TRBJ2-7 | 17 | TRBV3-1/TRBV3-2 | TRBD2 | TGTGCCAGCAGCCAAGATCGTCCGGGGGGTCGATCCTACGAGCAGTACTTC | CASSQDRPGGRSYEQYF
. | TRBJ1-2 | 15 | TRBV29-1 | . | TGCAGCGTGGGGGCGGAACAGGGATTTCGTTCCGGCTACACCTTC | CSVGAEQGFRSGYTF
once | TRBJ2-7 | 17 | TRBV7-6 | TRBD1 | TGTGCCAGCAGCTTAGAGGGCGGGGACAGGGGGCGGTACGAGCAGTACTTC | CASSLEGGDRGRYEQYF
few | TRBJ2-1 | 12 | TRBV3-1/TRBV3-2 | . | TGTGCCAGCAGCCAAGATACGGATGAGCAGTTCTTC | CASSQDTDEQFF
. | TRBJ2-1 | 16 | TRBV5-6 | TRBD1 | TGTGCCAGCAGCTTGGTCGGCAGGGGGTTTTATAATGAGCAGTTCTTC | CASSLVGRGFYNEQFF
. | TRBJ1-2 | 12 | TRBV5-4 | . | TGTGCCAGCAGCTTAAACAGGGACGGCTACACCTTC | CASSLNRDGYTF
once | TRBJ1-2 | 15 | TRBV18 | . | TGTGCCAGCTCACCAGGTCCCGGGGATGGCTATGGCTACACCTTC | CASSPGPGDGYGYTF
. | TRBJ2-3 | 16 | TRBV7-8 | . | TGTGCCAGCAGCTTAGCGACGGGTCATAGCACAGATACGCAGTATTTT | CASSLATGHSTDTQYF
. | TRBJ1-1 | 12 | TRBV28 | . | TGTGCCAGCAAGGACAGGAACACTGAAGCTTTCTTT | CASKDRNTEAFF
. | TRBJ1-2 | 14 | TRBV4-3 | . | TGCGCCAGCAGCCCCTCGACAGGTGTCAGGGGCTACACCTTC | CASSPSTGVRGYTF
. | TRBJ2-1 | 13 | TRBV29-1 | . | TGCAGCGTTGAGGGGGGGCCATACAATGAGCAGTTCTTC | CSVEGGPYNEQFF
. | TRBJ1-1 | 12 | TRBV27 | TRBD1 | TGTGCCAGCAGTTCCCGACAGGGCGAAGCTTTCTTT | CASSSRQGEAFF
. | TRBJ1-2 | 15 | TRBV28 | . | TGTGCCAGCAGTCCAATCGGGAGTCGGAGCTATGGCTACACCTTC | CASSPIGSRSYGYTF
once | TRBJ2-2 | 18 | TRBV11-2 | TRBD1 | TGTGCCAGCAGACCCGACAGGGGGCTCCGTGGGGACACCGGGGAGCTGTTTTTT | CASRPDRGLRGDTGELFF